This passage covers 12 T cell receptor beta chains from one sample sequenced in a study of blood T cell repertoires in COVID-19. The assay was immunoSEQ multiplex PCR, and TCRdb's table has in-frame clones only and misses some. Here the sample spans 150,000 to 200,000 clones, roughly 84% being singletons. Material: peripheral blood. These receptors were collected from a woman in her 70s with COVID-19, enrolled during active disease.

The chain couples TRBV5-1 to TRBJ2-5; 13 bases line up with TRBD2. This CDR3 spans 16 amino acids. V trimming: 4 bases; J trimming: 5 bases; junction bases outside the gene matches: 8. CDR1 is SGHRS, CDR2 YFSETQ, per germline. The CDR3 spells CASSMGTSGIGETQYF. As DNA, the CDR3 is TGCGCCAGCAGCATGGGGACTAGCGGGATTGGGGAGACCCAGTACTTC.

The V gene is TRBV6-2 or TRBV6-3, the J gene TRBJ2-1, with 10 bases matching TRBD2. The junction had 9 bases not matched to a gene; V was cut back by 3 bases and J by 7 bases. Germline lookup yields CDR1 MNHEY and CDR2 SVGEGT. There are 16 residues in the CDR3. The CDR3 DNA reads TGTGCCAGCAGTTATACGCCGGGACTAGCGAATAATGAGCAGTTCTTC. Translated: CASSYTPGLANNEQFF.

The CDR3 region is CATSRDRVGSQPQHF. CDR3 nucleotide sequence: TGTGCCACCAGCAGAGATCGGGTCGGGAGTCAGCCCCAGCATTTT. This sequence joins TRBV15 and TRBJ1-5; D call uncertain. This CDR3 contains 15 residues. V was trimmed by 0 bases and J by 6 bases, leaving 12 bases between them. Germline V CDR1 and CDR2: LNHNV, YYDKDF (reference sequence).

The rearrangement joins TRBV28 to TRBJ1-6; D gene ambiguous. The CDR3 is 15 amino acids. Germline CDR1 reads MDHEN; CDR2 reads SYDVKM. With 4 bases removed from V and 8 bases from J, the gap between germline ends came to 15 bases. The CDR3 spells CASSSPRRGYSPLHF. For the CDR3, the DNA is TGTGCCAGCAGTTCCCCCCGGAGAGGATATTCACCCCTCCACTTT.

The chain joins TRBV18 to TRBJ1-2, with 7 bases matching TRBD1. The CDR3 covers 14 residues. The ends lost 5 bases at V and 0 bases at J; junction bases unmatched: 3. The germline CDR1 and CDR2 sequences are KGHSH and LQKENI. CDR3 in amino acids: CASSARGTNYGYTF. The CDR3 bases are TGTGCCAGCTCAGCCAGGGGGACTAACTATGGCTACACCTTC. Based on the CDR3 plus reference TRBV18 and TRBJ1-2, the full variable domain is NAGVMQNPRHLVRRRGQEARLRCSPMKGHSHVYWYRQLPEEGLKFMVYLQKENIIDESGMPKERFSAEFPKEGPSILRIQQVVRGDSAAYFCASSARGTNYGYTFGSGTRLTVV.

A note on this clone: Sequence at one end of the junction differs from germline and may be a read error. The chain is built from TRBV12-3 or TRBV12-4 and TRBJ2-1, with D perhaps TRBD1 (6 bases). This CDR3 region has 11 residues. The CDR3 sequence: CASSFGQGKVF. For the CDR3, the DNA is TGTGCCAGCAGTTTCGGGCAGGGGAAAGTCTTC.

This clone has just a few counts. The V call is TRBV4-1, the J call TRBJ1-4, with D possibly being TRBD1 (5 bases). With 3 bases removed from V and 4 bases from J, the gap between germline ends came to 21 bases. This CDR3 spans 18 amino acids. Germline V gene sequence: CDR1 MGHRA, CDR2 YSYEKL. DNA for the CDR3: TGCGCCAGCAGCCAGTTCGTTGTTTACGGGACTGTTAATGAAAAACTGTTTTTT. It codes for CASSQFVVYGTVNEKLFF.

The chain links TRBV5-1 to TRBJ2-7, with 9 bases that match TRBD1. The V segment lost 0 bases and the J segment 5 bases; nucleotides outside the gene matches: 3. Germline V lookup: CDR1 SGHRS, CDR2 YFSETQ. This CDR3 spans 14 amino acids. The CDR3 spells CASSLVQGANEQYF. The DNA for the CDR3 is TGCGCCAGCAGCTTGGTACAGGGGGCAAACGAGCAGTACTTC.

This sequence joins TRBV7-2 and TRBJ2-5; TRBD1 is a possible D gene (6 bases). Trimming took 6 bases from V and 5 from J, leaving 16 bases between them. The CDR3 totals 14 residues. Germline assignment: CDR1 SGHTA and CDR2 FQGNSA. Here the CDR3 reads CASRSYYREETQYF. In nucleotides, the CDR3 is TGTGCCAGCAGATCCTATTACAGGGAGGAGACCCAGTACTTC.

The CDR3 nucleotides are TGTGCCCCTCTCGGGGGACAGGGGGTCCATGGCTACACCTTC. Amino acid sequence: CAPLGGQGVHGYTF. V is TRBV5-8 and J is TRBJ1-2, with 11 bases matching TRBD1. The CDR3 covers 14 residues. Germline CDR1 reads SGHTS; CDR2 reads YDEGEE. V lost 10 bases, J lost 6 bases, and 11 bases stayed unmatched.

This clone was seen a single time. The V gene is TRBV2, the J gene TRBJ1-1; D is unclear. V dropped 6 bases and J dropped 1 base, with 12 bases sitting between them. CDR1 SNHLY and CDR2 FYNNEI come from the germline V gene. The CDR3 runs to 14 residues. The CDR3 region is CASRITETNTEAFF. CDR3 nucleotide sequence: TGTGCCAGCAGAATAACAGAGACGAACACTGAAGCTTTCTTT.

The rearrangement links TRBV4-2 to TRBJ1-1; maybe TRBD1 (5 bases). Per germline, CDR1 LGHNA and CDR2 YNFKEQ. The CDR3 spans 14 residues. V was pared by 1 base and J by 4 bases, with 10 bases between. The CDR3 region is CASSQVRVSTEAFF. The CDR3 DNA is TGTGCCAGCAGCCAAGTCAGGGTTTCCACTGAAGCTTTCTTT.